Given below is one TCR beta chain in context. Its antigen is unknown. The authors combined CD45RO+ cells with CCR7-negative CD45RA+ TemRA cells as CD8 memory. These data belong to a study of shared clonotypes between healthy human individuals. Points from the study as a whole: Richness estimates generally favored naive over memory subsets. A small donor pool kept down the genetic and exposure-history diversity that was represented. It was expected that sequencing depth would affect clonotype sharing among donors.

With 4 bases clipped from V and 4 bases from J, the junction kept 1 base outside the gene matches. Germline V lookup: CDR1 MNHNY, CDR2 SVGAGI (reference sequence). The CDR3 runs 13 residues. Sequencing used immunoSEQ multiplex PCR; TCRdb keeps in-frame clones, though not all of them. The sample carries around 690,000 clones, roughly 87% recorded once. Source material: memory CD8+ T cells from PBMCs. As to subset: CD45RO+ cells pooled with CCR7-negative TemRA cells. The chain is built from TRBV6-6 and TRBJ2-3; 8 nucleotides align to TRBD1. The source is a man aged 18 to 30 in good health. Some clones in this sample may be carry-over from other donors' samples. The CDR3 protein is CASSSTGADTQYF. In nucleotides, the CDR3 is TGTGCCAGCAGTTCGACAGGGGCAGATACGCAGTATTTT.